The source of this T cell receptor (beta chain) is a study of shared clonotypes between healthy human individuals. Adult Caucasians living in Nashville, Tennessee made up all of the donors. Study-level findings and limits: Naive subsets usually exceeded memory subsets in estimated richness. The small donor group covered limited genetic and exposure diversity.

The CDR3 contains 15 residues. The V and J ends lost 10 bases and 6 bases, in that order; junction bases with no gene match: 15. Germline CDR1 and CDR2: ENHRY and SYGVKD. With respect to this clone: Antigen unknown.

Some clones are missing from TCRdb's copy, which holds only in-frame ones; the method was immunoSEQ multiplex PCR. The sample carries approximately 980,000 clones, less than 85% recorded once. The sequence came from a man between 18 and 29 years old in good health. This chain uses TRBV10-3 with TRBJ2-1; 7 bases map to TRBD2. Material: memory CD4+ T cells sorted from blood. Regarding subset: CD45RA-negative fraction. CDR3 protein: CATTTSGEWGNEQFF. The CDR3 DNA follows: TGTGCCACAACTACCAGCGGGGAGTGGGGCAATGAGCAGTTCTTC.